These 13 T cell receptor beta chains were sequenced from one sample in a study of blood T cell repertoires in COVID-19. Sequencing used immunoSEQ multiplex PCR; TCRdb keeps in-frame clones, though not all of them. The table shows around 290,000 clones, with 80% to 90% occurring only once. The sample was peripheral blood. These receptors were collected from a woman aged 45-59 years who had recovered from COVID-19.

This CDR3 reads CASSPGHLETQYF. CDR3 nucleotide sequence: TGCGCCAGCAGCCCCGGACACTTAGAGACCCAGTACTTC. The chain joins TRBV5-1 to TRBJ2-5; perhaps TRBD1 as D (5 bases). The CDR3 has 13 amino acids. Germline-derived CDR1 and CDR2 are SGHRS and YFSETQ. Trimming left V 4 bases short and J 4 bases short, with 11 bases between. The full variable domain, rest sourced from reference TRBV5-1 and TRBJ2-5, is KAGVTQTPRYLIKTRGQQVTLSCSPISGHRSVSWYQQTPGQGLQFLFEYFSETQRNKGNFPGRFSGRQFSNSRSEMNVSTLELGDSALYLCASSPGHLETQYFGPGTRLLVL.

V and J are TRBV6-5 and TRBJ2-3; D may be TRBD2 (6 bases). The CDR3 is made up of 15 amino acids. CDR1 is MNHEY, CDR2 SVGAGI, per germline. The germline V and J ends were trimmed by 9 bases and 5 bases, with 21 bases remaining between them. The chain's CDR3 is CASRVRGGDVDTQYF. CDR3 coding DNA: TGTGCCAGTCGAGTTCGAGGAGGGGACGTAGATACGCAGTATTTT.

The V call is TRBV27, the J call TRBJ2-7; TRBD1 matches at 7 bases. The CDR3 length is 12 residues. Losses at the gene ends were 7 bases for V and 11 bases for J; bases not matched to a gene: 11. Germline V gives CDR1 MNHEY, CDR2 SMNVEV (reference sequence). This CDR3 reads CASTLSDRQEYF. The CDR3 nucleotides are TGTGCCAGCACCCTATCGGACAGGCAGGAGTACTTC.

The chain joins TRBV28 to TRBJ2-7; 12 bases agree with TRBD2. The CDR3 contains 15 residues. The J segment lost 5 bases and the V segment lost 5 bases, leaving 7 bases of the junction unmatched. The germline gives CDR1 MDHEN, CDR2 SYDVKM. Written as DNA, the CDR3 is TGTGCCAGCAGTCGGACTAGCGGGACAGTCCACGAGCAGTACTTC. Protein: CASSRTSGTVHEQYF.

This clone has a handful of counts. This sequence joins TRBV29-1 and TRBJ1-2; TRBD1 agrees at 7 bases. The CDR3 length is 12 residues. CDR1 SQVTM and CDR2 ANQGSEA come from the germline V gene. V gave up 4 bases and J gave up 8 bases; unmatched junction bases: 7. The CDR3 nucleotides read TGCAGCGTTGGAGGGGGCGCGCGGGGCTACACCTTC. This encodes CSVGGGARGYTF.

This sequence joins TRBV7-6 and TRBJ2-3; 9 bases line up with TRBD2. The length of the CDR3 is 16 residues. The J segment lost 0 bases and the V segment lost 2 bases, leaving 3 bases of the junction unmatched. CDR1 is SGHVS, CDR2 FNYEAQ, per germline. The CDR3 nucleotides read TGTGCCAGCAGCTTATCGGCGGGGGGGAGCACAGATACGCAGTATTTT. It specifies CASSLSAGGSTDTQYF.

The rearrangement joins TRBV18 to TRBJ2-1, with 7 bases matching TRBD1. The CDR3 has 21 residues. CDR1 is KGHSH and CDR2 is LQKENI in the germline V gene. The V gene end was trimmed by 3 bases and the J gene end by 5 bases; junction bases not matched to a gene: 25. CDR3 loop: CASSPALGTELVGLLNNEQFF. The CDR3 nucleotides are TGTGCCAGCTCACCCGCCCTCGGGACAGAGCTGGTTGGCCTTCTAAACAATGAGCAGTTCTTC.

This rearrangement joins TRBV27 to TRBJ1-2, with D unresolved. The CDR3 length is 13 residues. Germline V gene sequence: CDR1 MNHEY, CDR2 SMNVEV (reference sequence). Trimming removed 0 bases at V and 7 bases at J, with 9 bases between. The CDR3 is CASSLSAVAGYTF. For the CDR3, the DNA is TGTGCCAGCAGTTTATCGGCAGTTGCTGGCTACACCTTC.

This clone was detected only a few times. This rearrangement joins TRBV4-2 to TRBJ2-1; 8 bases fit TRBD2. This CDR3 has 16 residues. Per germline, CDR1 LGHNA and CDR2 YNFKEQ. The V gene end was trimmed by 1 base and the J gene end by 7 bases; junction bases not matched to a gene: 9. The CDR3 coding sequence is TGTGCCAGCAGCCAAGGGGTTTCCAGCGGGAGTAATGAGCAGTTCTTC. It encodes CASSQGVSSGSNEQFF.

The chain joins TRBV7-9 to TRBJ2-1; 12 nucleotides match TRBD2. There are 16 residues in the CDR3. V shed 2 bases, J shed 4 bases, and the junction held 3 bases outside the gene matches. Germline values: CDR1 SEHNR, CDR2 FQNEAQ (reference sequence). CDR3 residues: CASSLYGLAGYNEQFF. CDR3 coding DNA: TGTGCCAGCAGCTTATATGGACTAGCGGGGTACAATGAGCAGTTCTTC. Based on the CDR3 plus reference TRBV7-9 and TRBJ2-1, the full variable domain is DTGVSQNPRHKITKRGQNVTFRCDPISEHNRLYWYRQTLGQGPEFLTYFQNEAQLEKSRLLSDRFSAERPKGSFSTLEIQRTEQGDSAMYLCASSLYGLAGYNEQFFGPGTRLTVL.

V is TRBV28 and J is TRBJ1-5, with D unclear. The CDR3 sequence is 14 residues long. With 6 bases removed from V and 2 bases from J, the gap between germline ends came to 11 bases. In germline, CDR1 is MDHEN, CDR2 SYDVKM. CDR3 loop: CASRAPSGNQPQHF. The DNA for the CDR3 is TGTGCCAGCAGGGCCCCAAGTGGCAATCAGCCCCAGCATTTT.

This clone was recorded once. The chain uses TRBV7-2 and TRBJ2-3; 10 bases map to TRBD2. The V segment lost 6 bases and the J segment 0 bases; nucleotides outside the gene matches: 6. There are 16 residues in the CDR3. CDR1 SGHTA and CDR2 FQGNSA come from the germline V gene. The CDR3 spells CASSSGLAPSTDTQYF. The CDR3 bases are TGTGCCAGCAGTTCGGGACTAGCGCCTAGCACAGATACGCAGTATTTT.

This clone has only a few counts. Other DNA sequences in the sample encode the same CDR3. V is TRBV11-3 and J is TRBJ1-1; tentatively, D is TRBD1 (6 bases). With 5 bases removed from V and 0 bases from J, the gap between germline ends came to 10 bases. CDR1 is SGHNT, CDR2 YENEEA, per germline. The CDR3 consists of 14 residues. The CDR3: CASSQQGMNTEAFF. The CDR3 nucleotides are TGTGCCAGCAGCCAACAGGGTATGAACACTGAAGCTTTCTTT.